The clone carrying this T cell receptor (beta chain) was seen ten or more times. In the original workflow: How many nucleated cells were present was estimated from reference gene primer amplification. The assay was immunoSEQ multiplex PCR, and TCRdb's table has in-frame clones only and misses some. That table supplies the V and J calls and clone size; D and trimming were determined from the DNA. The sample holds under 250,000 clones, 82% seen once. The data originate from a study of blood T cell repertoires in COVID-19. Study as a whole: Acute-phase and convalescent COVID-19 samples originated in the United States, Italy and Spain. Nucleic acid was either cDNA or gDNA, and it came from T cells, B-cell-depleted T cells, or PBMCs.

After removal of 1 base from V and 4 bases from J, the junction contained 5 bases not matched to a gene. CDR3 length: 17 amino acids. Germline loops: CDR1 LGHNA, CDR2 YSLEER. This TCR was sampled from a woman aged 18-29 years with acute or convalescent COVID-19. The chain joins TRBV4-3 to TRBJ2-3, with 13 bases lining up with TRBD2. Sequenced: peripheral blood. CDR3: CASSQGRTSGRSDTQYF. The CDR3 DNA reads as TGCGCCAGCAGCCAAGGTCGGACTAGCGGGAGATCAGATACGCAGTATTTT.